The clone carrying this T cell receptor beta chain was observed many times. Its antigen is unknown. V was pared by 0 bases and J by 2 bases, with 16 bases between. The CDR3 consists of 16 residues. CDR1 and CDR2 (germline): DFQATT, SNEGSKA (reference sequence). This entry is derived from a study of response to subunit inactivated influenza vaccine. Whole-study findings and limits: T cells newly recruited by each seasonal influenza vaccination are few, the authors suggested.

Using its own MiXCR run on the RT-PCR reads, TCRdb lists one record per CDR3 protein. The table shows 530,000 or so distinct CDR3 sequences, with about an eighth occurring only once. The chain combines TRBV20-1 with TRBJ2-5; maybe TRBD2 (5 bases). The specimen was PBMCs from blood, collected on the day of vaccination. The receptor was isolated from a man in his fifties or sixties who received an inactivated influenza vaccine. CDR3 sequence (DNA): TGCAGTGCTAGAGATGGATCCGGGGTCAGGCAAGAGACCCAGTACTTC. Amino acid sequence: CSARDGSGVRQETQYF.